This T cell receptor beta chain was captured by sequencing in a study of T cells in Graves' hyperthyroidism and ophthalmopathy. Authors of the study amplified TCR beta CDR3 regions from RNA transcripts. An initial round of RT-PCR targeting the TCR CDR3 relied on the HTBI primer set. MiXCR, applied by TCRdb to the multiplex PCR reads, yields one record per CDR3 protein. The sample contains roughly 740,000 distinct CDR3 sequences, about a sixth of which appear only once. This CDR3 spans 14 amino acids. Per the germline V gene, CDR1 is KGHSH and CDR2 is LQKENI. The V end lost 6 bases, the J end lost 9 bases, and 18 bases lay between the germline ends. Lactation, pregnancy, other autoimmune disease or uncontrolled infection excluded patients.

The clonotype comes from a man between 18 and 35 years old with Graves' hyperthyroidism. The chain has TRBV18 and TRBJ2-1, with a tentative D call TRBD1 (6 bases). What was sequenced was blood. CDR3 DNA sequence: TGTGCCAGCTCCCCCGGTGGGGGCTTAGGTGAGCAGTTCTTC. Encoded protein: CASSPGGGLGEQFF.